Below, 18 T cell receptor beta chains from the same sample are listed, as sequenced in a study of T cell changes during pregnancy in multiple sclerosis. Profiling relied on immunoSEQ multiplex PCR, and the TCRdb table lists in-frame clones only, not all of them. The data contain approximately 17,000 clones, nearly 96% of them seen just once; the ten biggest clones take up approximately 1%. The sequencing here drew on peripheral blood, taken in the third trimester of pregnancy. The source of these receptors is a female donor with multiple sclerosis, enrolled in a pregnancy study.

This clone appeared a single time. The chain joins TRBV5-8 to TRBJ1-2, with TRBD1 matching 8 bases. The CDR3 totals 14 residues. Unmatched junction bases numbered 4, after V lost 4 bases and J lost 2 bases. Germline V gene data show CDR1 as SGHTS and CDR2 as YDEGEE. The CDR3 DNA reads TGTGCCAGCAGCCACCGGACAGGGAACTATGGCTACACCTTC. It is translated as CASSHRTGNYGYTF.

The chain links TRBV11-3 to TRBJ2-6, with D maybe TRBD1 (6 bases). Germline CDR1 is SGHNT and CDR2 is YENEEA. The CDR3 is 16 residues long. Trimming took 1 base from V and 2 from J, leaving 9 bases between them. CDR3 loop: CASSLGKGAGANVLTF. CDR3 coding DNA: TGTGCCAGCAGCTTAGGAAAGGGGGCTGGGGCCAACGTCCTGACTTTC. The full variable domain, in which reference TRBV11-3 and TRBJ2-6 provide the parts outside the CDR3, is EAGVVQSPRYKIIEKKQPVAFWCNPISGHNTLYWYLQNLGQGPELLIRYENEEAVDDSQLPKDRFSAERLKGVDSTLKIQPAELGDSAVYLCASSLGKGAGANVLTFGAGSRLTVL.

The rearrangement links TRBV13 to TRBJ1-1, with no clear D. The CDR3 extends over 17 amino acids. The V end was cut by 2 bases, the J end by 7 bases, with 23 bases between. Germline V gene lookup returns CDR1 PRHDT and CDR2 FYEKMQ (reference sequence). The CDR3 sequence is CASSLIGYRQEGVEAFF. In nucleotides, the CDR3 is TGTGCCAGCAGCTTAATAGGGTATAGGCAGGAGGGCGTTGAAGCTTTCTTT.

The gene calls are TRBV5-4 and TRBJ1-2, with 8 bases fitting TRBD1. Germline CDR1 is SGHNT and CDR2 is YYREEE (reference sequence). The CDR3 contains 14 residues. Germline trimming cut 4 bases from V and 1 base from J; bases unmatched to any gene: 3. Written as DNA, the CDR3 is TGTGCCAGCAGCCTGGGACAGGATAACTATGGCTACACCTTC. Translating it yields CASSLGQDNYGYTF.

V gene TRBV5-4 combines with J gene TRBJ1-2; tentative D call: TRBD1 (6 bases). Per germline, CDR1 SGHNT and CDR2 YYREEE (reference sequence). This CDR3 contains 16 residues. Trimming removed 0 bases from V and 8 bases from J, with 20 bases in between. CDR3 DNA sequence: TGTGCCAGCAGCTTGGGGGGGCCCGGGGAACACCGGGGCTACACCTTC. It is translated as CASSLGGPGEHRGYTF.

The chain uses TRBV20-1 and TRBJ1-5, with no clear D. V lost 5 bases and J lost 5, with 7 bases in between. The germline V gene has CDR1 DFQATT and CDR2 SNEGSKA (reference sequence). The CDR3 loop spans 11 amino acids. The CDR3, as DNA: TGCAGTGCTCACAGAGATCAGCCCCAGCATTTT. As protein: CSAHRDQPQHF.

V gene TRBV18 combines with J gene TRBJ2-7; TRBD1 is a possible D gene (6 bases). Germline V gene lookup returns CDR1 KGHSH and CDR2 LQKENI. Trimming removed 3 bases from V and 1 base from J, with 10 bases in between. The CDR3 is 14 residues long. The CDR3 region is CASSPVDRSYEQYF. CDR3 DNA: TGTGCCAGCTCACCGGTTGACAGGTCCTACGAGCAGTACTTC.

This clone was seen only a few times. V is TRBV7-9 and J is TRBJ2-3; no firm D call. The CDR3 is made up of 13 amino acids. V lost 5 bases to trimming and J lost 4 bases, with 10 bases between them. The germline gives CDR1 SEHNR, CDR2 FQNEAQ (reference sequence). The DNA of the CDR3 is TGTGCCAGCAGCCCTCGTACGGCAGATACGCAGTATTTT. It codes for CASSPRTADTQYF.

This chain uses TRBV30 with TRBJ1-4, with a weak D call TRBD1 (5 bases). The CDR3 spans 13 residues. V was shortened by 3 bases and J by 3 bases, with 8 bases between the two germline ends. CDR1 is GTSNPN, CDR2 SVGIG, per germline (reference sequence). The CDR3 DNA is TGTGCCTGGAGGGGGCCGGCTAATGAAAAACTGTTTTTT. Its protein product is CAWRGPANEKLFF.

The DNA of the CDR3 is TGTGCCACGGGGAGCCTTAGCTCCTACAATGAGCAGTTCTTC. Its translation: CATGSLSSYNEQFF. The V and J genes are TRBV15 and TRBJ2-1; TRBD2 might be the D (5 bases). Trimming took off 9 bases at V and 0 bases at J, with 12 bases between the two ends. This CDR3 has 14 amino acids. The germline gives CDR1 LNHNV, CDR2 YYDKDF (reference sequence).

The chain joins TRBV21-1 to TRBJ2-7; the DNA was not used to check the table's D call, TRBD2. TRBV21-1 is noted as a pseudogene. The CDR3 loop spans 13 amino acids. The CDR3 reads CATKGGESYEQYF. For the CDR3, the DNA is TGTGCCACCAAAGGAGGGGAGTCCTACGAGCAGTACTTC.

CDR3 loop: CASSYSRTGGSEAFF. The CDR3 bases are TGTGCCAGCAGTTACTCTAGGACAGGGGGATCTGAAGCTTTCTTT. The genes are TRBV6-5 and TRBJ1-1, with 10 bases lining up with TRBD1. V gave up 0 bases and J gave up 6 bases; unmatched junction bases: 4. In germline, CDR1 is MNHEY, CDR2 SVGAGI. This CDR3 is built from 15 residues.

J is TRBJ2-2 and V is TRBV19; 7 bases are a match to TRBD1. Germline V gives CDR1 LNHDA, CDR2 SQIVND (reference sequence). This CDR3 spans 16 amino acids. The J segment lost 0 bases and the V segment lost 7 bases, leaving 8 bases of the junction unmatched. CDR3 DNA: TGTGCCAGTACCGATCCCGGGACAGCGAACACCGGGGAGCTGTTTTTT. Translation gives CASTDPGTANTGELFF.

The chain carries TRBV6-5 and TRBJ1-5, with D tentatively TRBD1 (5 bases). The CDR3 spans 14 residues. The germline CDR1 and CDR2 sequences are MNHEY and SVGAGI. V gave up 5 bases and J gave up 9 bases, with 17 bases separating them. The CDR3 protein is CASSVEEGMGPQHF. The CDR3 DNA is TGTGCCAGCAGTGTGGAGGAGGGGATGGGGCCCCAGCATTTT.

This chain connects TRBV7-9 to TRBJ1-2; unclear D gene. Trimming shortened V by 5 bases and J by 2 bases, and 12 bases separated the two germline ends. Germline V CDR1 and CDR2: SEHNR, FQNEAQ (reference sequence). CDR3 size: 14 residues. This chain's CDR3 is CASSPPGGNYGYTF. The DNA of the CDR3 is TGTGCCAGCAGCCCCCCGGGCGGGAACTATGGCTACACCTTC.

CDR3 DNA sequence: TGTGCCAGCAGTGACGGGGGACTACTCCATGGCTACACCTTC. Amino acids: CASSDGGLLHGYTF. The chain has TRBV5-8 and TRBJ1-2, with D possibly being TRBD1 (5 bases). The CDR3 runs 14 residues. Germline CDR1 reads SGHTS; CDR2 reads YDEGEE. Trimming took 5 bases from V and 6 from J, leaving 17 bases between them.

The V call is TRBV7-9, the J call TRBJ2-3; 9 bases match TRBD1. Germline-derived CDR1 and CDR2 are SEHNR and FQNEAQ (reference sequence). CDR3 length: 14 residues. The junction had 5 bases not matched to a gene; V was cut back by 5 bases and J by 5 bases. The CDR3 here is CASSQRQGEDTQYF. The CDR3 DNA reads TGTGCCAGCAGCCAACGACAGGGGGAAGATACGCAGTATTTT.

CDR3 protein: CASSLDRGRAFF. The DNA for the CDR3 is TGTGCCAGCAGCCTGGATAGGGGGCGAGCTTTCTTT. V is TRBV7-2 and J is TRBJ1-1; 7 nucleotides agree with TRBD1. In germline, CDR1 is SGHTA, CDR2 FQGNSA. The trim removed 5 bases at V and 10 bases at J, leaving 7 bases unmatched. The CDR3 is 12 amino acids.